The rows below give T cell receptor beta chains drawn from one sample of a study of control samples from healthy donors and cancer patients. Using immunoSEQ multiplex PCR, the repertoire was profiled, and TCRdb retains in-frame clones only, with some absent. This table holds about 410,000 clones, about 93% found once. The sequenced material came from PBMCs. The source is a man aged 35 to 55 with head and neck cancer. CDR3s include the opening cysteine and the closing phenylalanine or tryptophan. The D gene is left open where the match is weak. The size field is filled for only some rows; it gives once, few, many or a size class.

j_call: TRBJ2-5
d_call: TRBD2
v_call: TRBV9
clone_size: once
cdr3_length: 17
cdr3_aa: CASSTHRLAGEGETQYF
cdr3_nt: TGTGCCAGCAGCACTCACAGACTAGCGGGAGAGGGGGAGACCCAGTACTTC

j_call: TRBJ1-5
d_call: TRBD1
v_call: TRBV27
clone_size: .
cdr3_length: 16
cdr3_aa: CASSLSWDRGNQPQHF
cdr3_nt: TGTGCCAGCAGTTTGTCTTGGGACAGGGGAAATCAGCCCCAGCATTTT

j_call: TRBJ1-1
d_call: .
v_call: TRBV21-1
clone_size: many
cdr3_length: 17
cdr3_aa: CASTPPGVSLKSKRAFF
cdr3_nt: TGTGCCAGCACCCCGCCGGGAGTAAGTCTGAAGTCTAAGAGAGCTTTCTTT

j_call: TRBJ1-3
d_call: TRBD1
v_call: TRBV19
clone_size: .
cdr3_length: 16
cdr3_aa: CASSTPSGTAGNTIYF
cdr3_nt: TGTGCCAGTAGTACCCCCTCCGGGACAGCTGGAAACACCATATATTTT

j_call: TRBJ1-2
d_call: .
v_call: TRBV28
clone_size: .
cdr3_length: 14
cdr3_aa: CASSLGGGIYGYTF
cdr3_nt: TGTGCCAGCAGTTTGGGGGGCGGGATTTATGGCTACACCTTC

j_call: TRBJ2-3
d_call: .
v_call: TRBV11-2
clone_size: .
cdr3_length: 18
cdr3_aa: CASSLGALGRRATDTQYF
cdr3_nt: TGTGCCAGCAGCTTAGGTGCTTTGGGCCGCCGGGCCACAGATACGCAGTATTTT

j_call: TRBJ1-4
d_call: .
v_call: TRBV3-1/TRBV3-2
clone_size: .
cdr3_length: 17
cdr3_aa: CASSQSAGRRTNEKLFF
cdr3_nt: TGTGCCAGCAGCCAGTCGGCCGGCAGGAGAACTAATGAAAAACTGTTTTTT

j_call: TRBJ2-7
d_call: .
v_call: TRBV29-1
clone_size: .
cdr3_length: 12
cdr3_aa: CSGGTPGYEQYF
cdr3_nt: TGCAGCGGCGGGACTCCCGGCTACGAGCAGTACTTC

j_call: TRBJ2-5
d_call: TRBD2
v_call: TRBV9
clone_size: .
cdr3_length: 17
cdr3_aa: CASSSPVGSGGQETQYF
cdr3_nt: TGTGCCAGCAGCTCCCCGGTGGGATCGGGGGGACAAGAGACCCAGTACTTC

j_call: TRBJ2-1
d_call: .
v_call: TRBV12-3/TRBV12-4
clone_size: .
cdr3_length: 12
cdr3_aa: CASSFGGNEQFF
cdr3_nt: TGTGCCAGCAGTTTCGGGGGAAATGAGCAGTTCTTC

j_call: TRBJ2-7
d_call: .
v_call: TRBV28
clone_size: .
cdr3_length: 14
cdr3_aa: CASKFSGRSYEQYF
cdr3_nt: TGTGCCAGCAAATTTTCGGGGAGGTCCTACGAGCAGTACTTC

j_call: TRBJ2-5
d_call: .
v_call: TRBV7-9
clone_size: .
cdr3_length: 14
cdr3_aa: CASSSSGVPETQYF
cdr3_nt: TGTGCCAGCAGCTCATCAGGGGTTCCAGAGACCCAGTACTTC

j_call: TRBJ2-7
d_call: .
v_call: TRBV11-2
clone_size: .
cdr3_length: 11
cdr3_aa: CASSSVYEQYF
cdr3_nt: TGTGCCAGCAGTTCCGTCTACGAGCAGTACTTC

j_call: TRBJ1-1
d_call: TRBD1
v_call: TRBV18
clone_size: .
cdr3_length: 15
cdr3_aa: CASSTGTAMNTEAFF
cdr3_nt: TGTGCCAGCTCAACCGGGACAGCCATGAACACTGAAGCTTTCTTT

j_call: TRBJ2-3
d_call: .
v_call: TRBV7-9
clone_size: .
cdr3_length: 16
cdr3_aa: CASSLLSFQVRDTQYF
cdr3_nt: TGTGCCAGCAGCTTATTGTCATTTCAGGTTAGAGATACGCAGTATTTT

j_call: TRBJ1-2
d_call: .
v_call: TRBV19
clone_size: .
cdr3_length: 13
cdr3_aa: CASTVTDYYGYTF
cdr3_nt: TGTGCCAGTACCGTGACAGATTACTATGGCTACACCTTC

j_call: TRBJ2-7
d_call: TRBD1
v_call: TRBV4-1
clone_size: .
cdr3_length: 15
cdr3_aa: CASSRLWTGSDEQYF
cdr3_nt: TGCGCCAGCAGCCGGCTTTGGACAGGGAGCGACGAGCAGTACTTC

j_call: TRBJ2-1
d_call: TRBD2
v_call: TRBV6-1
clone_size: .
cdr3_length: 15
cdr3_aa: CASSELAGGNGEQFF
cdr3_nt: TGTGCCAGCAGTGAGCTAGCGGGAGGCAACGGTGAGCAGTTCTTC

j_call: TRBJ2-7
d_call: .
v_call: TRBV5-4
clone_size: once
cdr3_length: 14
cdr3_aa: CASSLEAGTYEQYF
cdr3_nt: TGTGCCAGCAGCTTAGAGGCGGGGACCTACGAGCAGTACTTC

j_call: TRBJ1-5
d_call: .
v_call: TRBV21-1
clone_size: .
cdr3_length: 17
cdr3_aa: CASSKEDRQPSNQPQHF
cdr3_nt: TGTGCCAGCAGCAAAGAAGATAGACAGCCTAGCAATCAGCCCCAGCATTTT

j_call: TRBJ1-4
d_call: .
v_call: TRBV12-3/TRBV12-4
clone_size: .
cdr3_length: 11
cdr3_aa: CASRTTGKLFF
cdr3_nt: TGTGCCAGCAGAACGACCGGAAAACTGTTTTTT

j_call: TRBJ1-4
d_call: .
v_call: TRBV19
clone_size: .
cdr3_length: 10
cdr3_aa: CASREEKLFF
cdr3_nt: TGTGCCAGTAGGGAGGAAAAACTGTTTTTT

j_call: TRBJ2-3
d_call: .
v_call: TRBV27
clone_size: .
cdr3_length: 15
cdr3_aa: CASSLVTGRADTQYF
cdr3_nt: TGTGCCAGCAGTTTAGTTACAGGTCGGGCAGATACGCAGTATTTT

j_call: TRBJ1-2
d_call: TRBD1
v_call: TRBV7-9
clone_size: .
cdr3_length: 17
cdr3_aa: CASSLSGQGQANYGYTF
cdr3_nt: TGTGCCAGCAGCTTGTCGGGACAGGGGCAGGCTAACTATGGCTACACCTTC

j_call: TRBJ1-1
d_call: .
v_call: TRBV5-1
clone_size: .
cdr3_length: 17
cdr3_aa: CASSLFGGSGANTEAFF
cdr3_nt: TGCGCCAGCAGCTTGTTTGGAGGGAGCGGGGCGAACACTGAAGCTTTCTTT

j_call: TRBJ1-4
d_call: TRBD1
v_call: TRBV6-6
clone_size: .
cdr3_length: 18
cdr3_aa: CASSPQPITGEIGEKLFF
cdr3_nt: TGTGCCAGCAGTCCCCAACCTATCACAGGGGAGATTGGAGAAAAACTGTTTTTT

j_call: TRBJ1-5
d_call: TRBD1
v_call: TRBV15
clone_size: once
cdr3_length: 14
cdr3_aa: CATSRVGQAMPQHF
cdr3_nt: TGTGCCACCAGCAGAGTCGGACAGGCTATGCCCCAGCATTTT

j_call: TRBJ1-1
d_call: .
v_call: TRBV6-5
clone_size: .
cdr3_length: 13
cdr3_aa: CASHRGAHTEAFF
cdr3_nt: TGTGCCAGCCATCGGGGGGCCCATACTGAAGCTTTCTTT

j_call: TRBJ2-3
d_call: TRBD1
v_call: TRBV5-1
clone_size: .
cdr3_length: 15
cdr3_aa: CASSLGTGGSDTQYF
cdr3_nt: TGCGCCAGCAGCTTGGGGACAGGGGGTTCAGATACGCAGTATTTT

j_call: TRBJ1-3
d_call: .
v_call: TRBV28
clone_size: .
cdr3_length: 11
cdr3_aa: CATNSGNTIYF
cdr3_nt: TGTGCCACTAACTCTGGAAACACCATATATTTT

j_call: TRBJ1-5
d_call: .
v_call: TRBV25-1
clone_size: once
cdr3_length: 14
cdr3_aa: CASSESRADQPQHF
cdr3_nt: TGTGCCAGCAGTGAATCGCGAGCGGATCAGCCCCAGCATTTT

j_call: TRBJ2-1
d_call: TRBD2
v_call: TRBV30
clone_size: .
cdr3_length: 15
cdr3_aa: CAWKKLSGSRDEQFF
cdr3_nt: TGTGCCTGGAAAAAGCTTAGCGGGAGTCGGGATGAGCAGTTCTTC

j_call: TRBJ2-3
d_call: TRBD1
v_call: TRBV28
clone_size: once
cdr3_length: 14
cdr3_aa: CASTPGTGTDTQYF
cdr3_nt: TGTGCCAGCACTCCCGGGACAGGCACAGATACGCAGTATTTT

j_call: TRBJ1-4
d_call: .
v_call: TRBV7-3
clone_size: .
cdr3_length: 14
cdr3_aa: CASSFQGSNEKLFF
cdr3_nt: TGTGCCAGCAGCTTCCAGGGGTCTAATGAAAAACTGTTTTTT

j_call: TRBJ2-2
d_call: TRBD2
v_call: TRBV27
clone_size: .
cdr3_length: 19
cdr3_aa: CASSSTPTGERGNTGELFF
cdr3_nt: TGTGCCAGCAGTTCAACACCCACCGGGGAGCGGGGTAACACCGGGGAGCTGTTTTTT

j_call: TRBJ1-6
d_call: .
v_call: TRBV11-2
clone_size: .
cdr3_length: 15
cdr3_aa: CASSLEVVSDSPLHF
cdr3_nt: TGTGCCAGCAGCTTAGAAGTGGTTTCGGATTCACCCCTCCACTTT

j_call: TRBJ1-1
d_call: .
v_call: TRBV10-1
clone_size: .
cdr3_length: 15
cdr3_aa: CASSEYHNGLTEAFF
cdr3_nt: TGCGCCAGCAGTGAGTATCATAACGGACTCACTGAAGCTTTCTTT

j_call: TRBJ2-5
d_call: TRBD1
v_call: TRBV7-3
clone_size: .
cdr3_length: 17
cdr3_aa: CASSLWHSGTGLETQYF
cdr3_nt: TGTGCCAGCAGCTTATGGCACTCCGGGACAGGATTAGAGACCCAGTACTTC

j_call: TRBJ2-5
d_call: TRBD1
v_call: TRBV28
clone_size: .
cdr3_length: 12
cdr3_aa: CATDRGGETQYF
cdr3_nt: TGTGCCACCGACAGGGGGGGAGAGACCCAGTACTTC

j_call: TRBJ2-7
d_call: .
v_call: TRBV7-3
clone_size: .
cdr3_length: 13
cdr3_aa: CASSYGSTAEQYF
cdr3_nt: TGTGCCAGCAGCTACGGCAGCACCGCCGAGCAGTACTTC

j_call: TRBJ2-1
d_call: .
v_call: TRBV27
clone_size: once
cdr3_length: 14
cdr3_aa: CASTVGQGRHEQFF
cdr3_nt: TGTGCCAGCACAGTGGGGCAGGGTCGCCATGAGCAGTTCTTC

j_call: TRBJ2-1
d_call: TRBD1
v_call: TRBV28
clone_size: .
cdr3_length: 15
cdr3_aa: CASTKGGQEDNEQFF
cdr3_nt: TGTGCCAGCACCAAGGGGGGACAGGAGGACAATGAGCAGTTCTTC